Sequencing of this T cell receptor beta chain was carried out in a study of blood T cell repertoires in COVID-19 (dated by TCRdb to about 2020). Looking at the study overall: Samples covering the acute and convalescent phases of COVID-19 were provided by collaborators in the United States, Italy and Spain. Subjects who had been exposed to COVID-19, were actively infected with it, or had recovered from it provided the deeply sampled blood TCRbeta repertoires that made up the dataset. The samples were drawn from the first 160 participants of the ongoing ImmuneRACE study and from over a thousand subjects provided by 6 global collaborators. The material from the prospective study consisted of cDNA or gDNA derived from T cells, B-cell-depleted T cells, or PBMCs. Sample metadata almost always included a de-identified subject ID, COVID-19 status, age in years and sex. The repertoires were released in a freely available public database intended as a resource for research on the immune response to SARS-CoV-2. Where available, HLA class I and class II types were taken from metadata supplied by the sample provider and were not determined by assay-based typing.

The CDR3 covers 15 residues, taking in both the cysteine and the phenylalanine. The DNA shown is the 45-base CDR3, in frame from base 1. Via the germline V gene (reference sequence), CDR1 is SGHKS and CDR2 YYEKEE. V ends up 4 bases short and J 1 base short, with an unmatched junction base count of 5. Findings and caveats that apply to the study as a whole: The quantity of clinical and demographic metadata differed by source and by participant and was supplied without curation.

In the prospective study, participants were about 18 to 90 years old, resided in 24 geographic areas of the United States, and were enrolled through a virtual design. In the prospective study, cohorts were assigned on the basis of participant-reported clinical history obtained from a screening survey and a study questionnaire. Each participant in the prospective study had whole blood, serum and a nasopharyngeal or oropharyngeal swab collected by mobile phlebotomists. Participants in the prospective study had the option to provide additional blood draws and questionnaires over a roughly two-month period. Blood samples from the prospective study were shipped frozen or at room temperature prior to DNA extraction. Points on this clone: Its antigen is not yet known. The record has no base qualities; no much larger clone is one base away.

The immunoSEQ Assay, a bias-controlled multiplex PCR, was used to amplify TCRbeta CDR3 regions from genomic DNA. As for the authors' bioinformatics: The number of nucleated cells in each sample was estimated from the amplification of reference gene primers within the assay. To quantify the absolute abundance of each unique TCRbeta CDR3 rearrangement, sequence reads were collapsed and filtered. For each sample, productive Simpson clonality was calculated as the square root of Simpson's diversity index over productive rearrangements. TCRdb took over this immuneACCESS table, retaining in-frame rearrangements with V and J assigned. Such tables are incomplete; in checked studies, under half of the missing clones stem from an unresolved V gene, and the remainder is unexplained. D and trimming were read from the DNA, whereas the V and J calls and clone size are those reported in that table. This sample has approximately 65,000 clones in its table, and approximately 81% of those were observed once. The ten top clones hold approximately 3.8% of the sample.

This receptor was taken from a woman aged 40 to 50 with acute COVID-19. The chain joins TRBV5-5 to TRBJ1-5; 7 bases in between match TRBD1. The sequenced sample was PBMCs or T cells enriched from blood (not recorded which). The nucleotide sequence is TGTGCCAGCAGCCTGACAGGGTCGAGCAATCAGCCCCAGCATTTT. This translates into CASSLTGSSNQPQHF.